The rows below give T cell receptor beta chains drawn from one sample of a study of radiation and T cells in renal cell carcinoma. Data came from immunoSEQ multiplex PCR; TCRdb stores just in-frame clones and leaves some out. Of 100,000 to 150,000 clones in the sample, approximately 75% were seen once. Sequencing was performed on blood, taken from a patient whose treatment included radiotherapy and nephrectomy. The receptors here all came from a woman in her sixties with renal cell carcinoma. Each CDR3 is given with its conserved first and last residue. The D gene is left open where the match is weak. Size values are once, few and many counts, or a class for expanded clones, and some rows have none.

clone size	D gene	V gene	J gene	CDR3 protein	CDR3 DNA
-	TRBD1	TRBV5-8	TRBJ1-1	CASTRTGLRGTEAFF	TGTGCCAGCACCCGGACAGGCCTCCGGGGCACTGAAGCTTTCTTT
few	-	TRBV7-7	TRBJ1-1	CASRLGENTEAFF	TGTGCTAGCAGGCTAGGAGAGAACACTGAAGCTTTCTTT
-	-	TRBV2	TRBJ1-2	CASLPGPGDYGYTF	TGTGCCAGTTTACCGGGCCCTGGGGACTATGGCTACACCTTC
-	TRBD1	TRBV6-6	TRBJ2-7	CASNGRDRLHEQYF	TGTGCCAGCAACGGTAGGGACAGACTCCACGAGCAGTACTTC
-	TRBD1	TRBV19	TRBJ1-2	CATESNRGNSYGYTF	TGTGCCACCGAGAGCAACAGGGGAAATTCTTATGGCTACACCTTC
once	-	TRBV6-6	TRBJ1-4	CASSYSGGPPEKLFF	TGTGCCAGCAGTTACTCGGGGGGGCCACCTGAAAAACTGTTTTTT
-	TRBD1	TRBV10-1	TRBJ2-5	CASSVYRGPLTGETQYF	TGCGCCAGCAGTGTCTACAGGGGGCCCCTGACCGGAGAGACCCAGTACTTC
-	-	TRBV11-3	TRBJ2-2	CASSPDRGELFF	TGTGCCAGCAGCCCCGACCGCGGGGAGCTGTTTTTT
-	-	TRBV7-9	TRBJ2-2	CASSDPRTYHPRGTGELFF	TGTGCCAGCAGCGATCCCCGCACATATCACCCCCGGGGCACCGGGGAGCTGTTTTTT
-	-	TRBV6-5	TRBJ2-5	CASPKEGPSEETQYF	TGTGCCAGCCCTAAGGAGGGTCCGTCGGAAGAGACCCAGTACTTC
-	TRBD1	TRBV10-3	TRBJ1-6	CAISSDRGGNSPLHF	TGTGCCATCAGTTCGGACAGGGGTGGGAATTCACCCCTCCACTTT
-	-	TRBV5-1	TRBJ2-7	CASSEGTSLTYEQYF	TGCGCCAGCAGCGAGGGGACAAGTCTTACCTACGAGCAGTACTTC
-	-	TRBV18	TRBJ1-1	CASSPVGAAGSEAFF	TGTGCCAGCTCACCAGTGGGCGCCGCGGGTTCTGAAGCTTTCTTT
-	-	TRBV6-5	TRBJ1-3	CASRGSGNTIYF	TGTGCCAGCAGGGGCTCTGGAAACACCATATATTTT
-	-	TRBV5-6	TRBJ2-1	CASSLFGGPIPHEQFF	TGTGCCAGCAGCTTGTTTGGGGGACCTATTCCCCATGAGCAGTTCTTC
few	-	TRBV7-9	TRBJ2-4	CASTRVGVGKNIQYF	TGTGCCAGCACCCGAGTAGGAGTGGGCAAAAACATTCAGTACTTC
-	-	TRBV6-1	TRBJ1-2	CASSEFDGRNGYTF	TGTGCCAGCAGTGAATTCGATGGGCGCAATGGCTACACCTTC
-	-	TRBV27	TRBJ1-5	CASSQVTPGQPQHF	TGTGCCAGCAGCCAAGTCACTCCCGGACAGCCCCAGCATTTT
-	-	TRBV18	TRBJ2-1	CASSPEKAEQFF	TGTGCCAGCTCACCGGAGAAAGCAGAGCAGTTCTTC
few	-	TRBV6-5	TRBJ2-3	CASSQVADTQYF	TGTGCCAGCAGCCAGGTTGCAGATACGCAGTATTTT
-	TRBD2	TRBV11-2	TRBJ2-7	CASSSEAGPYEQYF	TGTGCCAGCAGCTCTGAAGCGGGGCCCTACGAGCAGTACTTC
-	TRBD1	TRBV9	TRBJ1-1	CASSVEGTGEAFF	TGTGCCAGCAGCGTAGAGGGGACAGGGGAAGCTTTCTTT
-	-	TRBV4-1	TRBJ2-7	CASSQEGGLRQGLREQYF	TGCGCCAGCAGCCAAGAAGGAGGTCTTCGGCAGGGCCTGAGGGAGCAGTACTTC
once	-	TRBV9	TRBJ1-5	CASSKQGYNQPQHF	TGTGCCAGCAGCAAACAGGGTTACAATCAGCCCCAGCATTTT
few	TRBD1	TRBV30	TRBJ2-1	CAWSKGARIGNEQFF	TGTGCCTGGTCTAAGGGGGCGCGGATCGGCAATGAGCAGTTCTTC
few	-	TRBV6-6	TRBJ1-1	CASSYPGAGMNTEAFF	TGTGCCAGCAGTTACCCGGGAGCAGGGATGAACACTGAAGCTTTCTTT
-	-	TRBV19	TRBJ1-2	CASGYGYTF	TGTGCCAGTGGTTATGGCTACACCTTC
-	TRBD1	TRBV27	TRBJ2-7	CASSLTGAGEQYF	TGTGCCAGCAGTTTAACAGGGGCTGGCGAGCAGTACTTC
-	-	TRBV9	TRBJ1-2	CASSVDPGARGYTF	TGTGCCAGCAGCGTAGACCCGGGGGCTCGAGGCTACACCTTC
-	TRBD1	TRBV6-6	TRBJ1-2	CASSLPGQNYGYTF	TGTGCCAGCAGTTTGCCGGGACAGAACTATGGCTACACCTTC
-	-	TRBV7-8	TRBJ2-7	CASSPSASILYEQYF	TGTGCCAGCAGCCCCTCAGCGTCTATACTCTACGAGCAGTACTTC
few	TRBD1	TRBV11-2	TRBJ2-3	CASSFDRGVSDTQYF	TGTGCCAGCAGCTTTGACAGGGGAGTTTCAGATACGCAGTATTTT
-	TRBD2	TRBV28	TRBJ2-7	CASSLLAGLSYEQYF	TGTGCCAGCAGTCTCCTAGCGGGCCTCTCCTACGAGCAGTACTTC
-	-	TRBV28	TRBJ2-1	CASSFRLDNEQFF	TGTGCCAGCAGTTTCCGACTAGATAATGAGCAGTTCTTC
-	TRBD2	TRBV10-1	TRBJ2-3	CASSEPSGPRTSGTDTQYF	TGCGCCAGCAGTGAGCCCTCTGGGCCCCGGACTAGCGGAACAGATACGCAGTATTTT
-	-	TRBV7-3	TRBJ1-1	CASFGNRVTEAFF	TGTGCCAGCTTTGGTAACAGGGTCACTGAAGCTTTCTTT
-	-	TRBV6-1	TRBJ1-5	CASSPHTVSNQPQHF	TGTGCCAGCAGCCCACACACAGTTAGCAATCAGCCCCAGCATTTT
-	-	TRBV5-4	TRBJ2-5	CASSLEVGEETQYF	TGTGCCAGCAGCTTGGAGGTGGGAGAAGAGACCCAGTACTTC
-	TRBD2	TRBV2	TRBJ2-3	CASSVSGGVPDTQYF	TGTGCCAGCAGTGTAAGCGGGGGGGTCCCAGATACGCAGTATTTT
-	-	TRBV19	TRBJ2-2	CASSQRGTGELFF	TGTGCCAGTAGTCAAAGGGGAACCGGGGAGCTGTTTTTT
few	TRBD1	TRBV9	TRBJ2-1	CASSTPGGASYNEQFF	TGTGCCAGCAGCACCCCAGGGGGCGCTTCCTACAATGAGCAGTTCTTC
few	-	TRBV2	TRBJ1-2	CASGAGPYGYTF	TGTGCCAGCGGTGCAGGGCCCTATGGCTACACCTTC
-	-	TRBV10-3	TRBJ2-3	CATQGGPDTQYF	TGTGCCACCCAGGGGGGCCCAGATACGCAGTATTTT
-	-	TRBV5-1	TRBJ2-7	CASTLTTDSYEQYF	TGCGCCAGCACTCTGACGACAGATTCCTACGAGCAGTACTTC
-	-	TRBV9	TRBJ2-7	CASSPRDGYEQYF	TGTGCCAGCAGCCCACGGGACGGCTACGAGCAGTACTTC
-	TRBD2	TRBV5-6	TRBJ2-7	CASSVTGLAGVRHEQYF	TGTGCCAGCAGCGTTACGGGACTAGCGGGGGTGCGGCACGAGCAGTACTTC
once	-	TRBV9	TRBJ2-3	CASSTGEGERQYF	TGTGCCAGCAGCACGGGAGAAGGGGAAAGGCAGTATTTT
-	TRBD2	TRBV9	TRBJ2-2	CASSPRTSGRELSGELFF	TGTGCCAGCAGCCCGAGGACTAGCGGGAGGGAATTGTCCGGGGAGCTGTTTTTT
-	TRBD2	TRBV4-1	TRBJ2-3	CASSQPSGRLGGTDTQYF	TGCGCCAGCAGCCAACCTAGCGGGAGGTTGGGGGGGACAGATACGCAGTATTTT
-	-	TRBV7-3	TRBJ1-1	CASSSSGFTEAFF	TGTGCCAGCAGCTCTTCAGGGTTCACTGAAGCTTTCTTT
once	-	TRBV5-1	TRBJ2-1	CASSLSGAAGNEQFF	TGCGCCAGCAGCTTATCAGGGGCCGCGGGGAATGAGCAGTTCTTC
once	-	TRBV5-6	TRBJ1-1	CASSFTGEAFF	TGTGCCAGCAGCTTTACGGGGGAGGCTTTCTTT
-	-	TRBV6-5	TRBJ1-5	CASANDRYSNQPQHF	TGTGCCAGCGCTAACGACAGATATAGCAATCAGCCCCAGCATTTT
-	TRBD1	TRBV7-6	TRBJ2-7	CASSFGTGSHEQYF	TGTGCCAGCAGCTTCGGGACAGGGTCCCACGAGCAGTACTTC
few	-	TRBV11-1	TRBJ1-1	CASTRTSNTEAFF	TGTGCCAGCACAAGGACGTCGAACACTGAAGCTTTCTTT
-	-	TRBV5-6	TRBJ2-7	CASSLQGIPYEQYF	TGTGCCAGCAGCTTGCAGGGAATTCCCTACGAGCAGTACTTC
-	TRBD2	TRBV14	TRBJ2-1	CASSQEERLAGGNEQFF	TGTGCCAGCAGCCAAGAAGAGAGACTAGCGGGAGGAAATGAGCAGTTCTTC
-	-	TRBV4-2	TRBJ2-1	CASSQGTGWLAGANEQFF	TGTGCCAGCAGCCAGGGGACAGGGTGGCTAGCGGGAGCCAATGAGCAGTTCTTC
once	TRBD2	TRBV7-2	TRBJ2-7	CASSPHSGRDSYEQYF	TGTGCCAGCAGCCCACATAGCGGGAGGGATTCCTACGAGCAGTACTTC